The 19 T cell receptor beta chains below come from one sample, sequenced in a study of T cell responses to AZD1222 COVID-19 vaccine. Produced via immunoSEQ multiplex PCR; TCRdb's table is partial and in-frame only. The sample has about 120,000 clones; about 86% are singletons. The material was peripheral blood, obtained on day 0 of AZD1222 vaccination. The origin of the receptors is an adult in good health.

The chain links TRBV6-5 to TRBJ2-3; D unresolved. The CDR3 length is 15 residues. CDR1 is MNHEY, CDR2 SVGAGI, per germline. Trimming cost V 10 bases and J 5 bases, with 22 bases left between them. The CDR3 here is CAIGSYPPREDTQYF. The CDR3 DNA reads TGTGCCATAGGATCTTACCCCCCCCGAGAAGATACGCAGTATTTT.

The chain recombines TRBV6-2 or TRBV6-3 with TRBJ2-1; TRBD2 is a possible D gene (5 bases). Trimming pared 0 bases from V and 7 bases from J, leaving 16 bases between. Germline assignment: CDR1 MNHEY and CDR2 SVGEGT. CDR3 size: 16 residues. The CDR3 loop is CASSYSGLGGVNEQFF. The DNA for the CDR3 is TGTGCCAGCAGTTACTCGGGTCTAGGAGGCGTGAATGAGCAGTTCTTC.

The chain is built from TRBV4-2 and TRBJ2-3; maybe TRBD2 (5 bases). This CDR3 contains 14 residues. V dropped 1 base and J dropped 5 bases, with 10 bases sitting between them. The germline CDR1 and CDR2 sequences are LGHNA and YNFKEQ. The CDR3 coding sequence is TGTGCCAGCAGCCAAGCTGCGGGTGGAGATACGCAGTATTTT. Its protein product is CASSQAAGGDTQYF.

The sample holds one count of this clone. CDR3 sequence reads: CATSQVSGFVNEQFF. CDR3 DNA: TGTGCCACCAGTCAGGTTAGCGGGTTTGTCAATGAGCAGTTCTTC. V and J are TRBV24-1 and TRBJ2-1, with 7 bases fitting TRBD2. Germline V lookup: CDR1 KGHDR, CDR2 SFDVKD. J was trimmed by 6 bases and V by 6 bases; bases with no gene match: 10. CDR3 length: 15 residues.

The chain recombines TRBV5-4 with TRBJ1-2, with 12 bases aligning to TRBD1. The CDR3 sequence is 16 residues long. Germline-derived CDR1 and CDR2 are SGHNT and YYREEE (reference sequence). The V gene end was trimmed by 3 bases and the J gene end by 6 bases; junction bases not matched to a gene: 9. CDR3 sequence: CASSSPGQGASDGYTF. The CDR3 DNA reads as TGTGCCAGCAGCTCACCGGGACAGGGGGCGTCGGATGGCTACACCTTC.

The CDR3 reads CASGGTVNSPLHF. DNA for the CDR3: TGTGCCAGCGGGGGGACGGTGAATTCACCCCTCCACTTT. The chain is built from TRBV7-9 and TRBJ1-6, with a possible D match to TRBD1 (5 bases). The CDR3 extends over 13 amino acids. Germline V lookup: CDR1 SEHNR, CDR2 FQNEAQ (reference sequence). V was cut by 8 bases and J by 7 bases, with 12 bases left in between.

The chain has TRBV2 and TRBJ1-4; unclear D gene. CDR1 is SNHLY, CDR2 FYNNEI, per germline. The CDR3 loop spans 13 amino acids. V was trimmed by 8 bases and J by 5 bases, leaving 12 bases between them. The CDR3 is CASRGSMNEKLFF. CDR3 sequence (DNA): TGTGCCAGCCGAGGGTCCATGAATGAAAAACTGTTTTTT.

This chain uses TRBV2 with TRBJ1-5; possibly TRBD1 for D (6 bases). CDR3 length equals 18 residues. The germline V gene has CDR1 SNHLY and CDR2 FYNNEI. V was cut by 7 bases and J by 0 bases, with 22 bases left in between. CDR3 region: CASTPLVGQSYSNQPQHF. CDR3 DNA sequence: TGTGCCAGCACCCCACTGGTAGGACAGAGCTATAGCAATCAGCCCCAGCATTTT.

Remarks on this clone: This sample includes further DNA sequences coding for the same CDR3. This chain uses TRBV6-5 with TRBJ1-5; TRBD1 agrees at 8 bases. Germline-derived CDR1 and CDR2 are MNHEY and SVGAGI. V lost 6 bases and J lost 0; bases outside the gene matches: 4. The CDR3 runs to 15 residues. The CDR3 DNA reads as TGTGCCAGCAGCCTCGACAGGGGTAGCAATCAGCCCCAGCATTTT. Translation: CASSLDRGSNQPQHF.

The V and J genes are TRBV4-2 and TRBJ2-2; 10 bases line up with TRBD1. CDR1 and CDR2 (germline): LGHNA, YNFKEQ. V gave up 8 bases and J gave up 4 bases; unmatched junction bases: 7. This CDR3 has 15 amino acids. The CDR3 region has the DNA TGTGCCAGCTCCCCGGGACAGGGGTTCACCGGGGAGCTGTTTTTT. As protein: CASSPGQGFTGELFF.

This clone was seen a few times. Other DNA sequences in this sample translate to the same CDR3. V usage is TRBV19 and J usage is TRBJ2-2; no clear D gene. The CDR3 consists of 14 residues. Between the trimmed V and J ends, which lost 1 base and 0 bases, there was a span of 3 bases. Germline assignment: CDR1 LNHDA and CDR2 SQIVND (reference sequence). CDR3 loop: CASSIGPNTGELFF. The CDR3 nucleotides read TGTGCCAGTAGTATAGGACCGAACACCGGGGAGCTGTTTTTT.

The chain couples TRBV25-1 to TRBJ2-2, with 7 bases identical to TRBD1. V was clipped by 8 bases and J by 6 bases; unmatched bases: 3. CDR3 length equals 12 residues. Germline V gene lookup returns CDR1 MGHDK and CDR2 SYGVNS. CDR3 protein: CASSQGAGELFF. The DNA of the CDR3 is TGTGCCAGCTCGCAGGGGGCCGGGGAGCTGTTTTTT.

The chain employs TRBV18 and TRBJ2-7; 8 bases are a match to TRBD1. Germline CDR1 is KGHSH and CDR2 is LQKENI. V was pared by 3 bases and J by 6 bases, with 10 bases of the junction left unmatched. This CDR3 comprises 15 residues. CDR3 loop: CASSPPGQALLEQYF. The DNA for the CDR3 is TGTGCCAGCTCACCTCCGGGACAGGCTCTCCTCGAGCAGTACTTC.

The chain combines TRBV5-1 with TRBJ2-1, with TRBD2 matching 10 bases. V lost 5 bases and J lost 8; bases outside the gene matches: 13. Per the germline V gene, CDR1 is SGHRS and CDR2 is YFSETQ. The CDR3 is 16 amino acids. In nucleotides, the CDR3 is TGCGCCAGCAGTTGGGGGCAACTAGCGGGAAACGATGAGCAGTTCTTC. Protein sequence: CASSWGQLAGNDEQFF.

V and J are TRBV7-2 and TRBJ2-5; TRBD2 matches 8 bases. The trim removed 1 base at V and 5 bases at J, leaving 6 bases unmatched. Germline-derived CDR1 and CDR2 are SGHTA and FQGNSA. The CDR3 spans 15 residues. As DNA, the CDR3 is TGTGCCAGCAGCTTAGTCGGGAGGGCCAGGGAGACCCAGTACTTC. Protein sequence: CASSLVGRARETQYF.

This chain links TRBV19 with TRBJ1-4, with a weak D call TRBD1 (5 bases). This CDR3 is built from 12 residues. Trimming removed 7 bases from V and 10 bases from J, with 13 bases in between. From germline, CDR1 is LNHDA and CDR2 SQIVND (reference sequence). The CDR3 region is CASTELGGKLFF. CDR3 DNA sequence: TGTGCCAGTACCGAACTGGGGGGAAAACTGTTTTTT.

The chain joins TRBV28 to TRBJ1-3; TRBD1 is a possible D gene (6 bases). The CDR3 covers 15 residues. Trimming took 5 bases from V and 4 from J, leaving 15 bases between them. Per germline, CDR1 MDHEN and CDR2 SYDVKM. The CDR3 sequence: CASSPPPGAGNTIYF. The CDR3 DNA sequence: TGTGCCAGCAGTCCCCCCCCAGGGGCAGGAAACACCATATATTTT.

V gene TRBV6-5 combines with J gene TRBJ2-4; D possibly corresponds to TRBD2 (6 bases). The germline V and J ends were trimmed by 7 bases and 9 bases, with 13 bases remaining between them. CDR1 and CDR2 (germline): MNHEY, SVGAGI. CDR3 size: 12 residues. CDR3 residues: CASNSGVGIQYF. The CDR3 region has the DNA TGTGCCAGCAACTCGGGAGTCGGCATTCAGTACTTC.

The chain is built from TRBV5-6 and TRBJ2-7, with 11 bases that match TRBD1. Germline values: CDR1 SGHDT, CDR2 YYEEEE. The CDR3 is made up of 17 amino acids. V lost 2 bases and J lost 4; bases outside the gene matches: 11. The CDR3 loop is CASSLRLSGTGGYEQYF. CDR3 in DNA: TGTGCCAGCAGCTTAAGGTTATCGGGGACAGGGGGGTACGAGCAGTACTTC.